The clone carrying this T cell receptor (beta chain) turned up a few times. Its antigen is unidentified. These data originate in a study of identical twins. V lost 1 base, J lost 2 bases, and 10 bases stayed unmatched. The germline CDR1 and CDR2 sequences are SGHAT and FQNNGV. This CDR3 spans 19 amino acids. TCRdb re-called the 5' RACE reads with MiXCR, one entry per CDR3 protein. The sample consists of about 690,000 distinct CDR3 sequences, roughly 6% of them appearing once. Points from the study as a whole: Within cord blood, abundant beta clonotypes carried fewer insertions, but memory repertoires showed no such trend. Twins showed weaker excess sharing in their beta out-of-frame sequences.

J is TRBJ2-6 and V is TRBV11-2; the match to TRBD2 covers 8 bases. This clonotype was sampled from a man aged 18 to 35 in good health. The sample taken for sequencing was naive T cells sorted from blood. For the CDR3, the DNA is TGTGCCAGCAGCTTAGGTACCGTCGGTAGCGGGACTGGGGCCAACGTCCTGACTTTC. Translation: CASSLGTVGSGTGANVLTF. Using reference TRBV11-2 and TRBJ2-6 for the parts outside the CDR3, the full variable domain is EAGVAQSPRYKIIEKRQSVAFWCNPISGHATLYWYQQILGQGPKLLIQFQNNGVVDDSQLPKDRFSAERLKGVDSTLKIQPAKLEDSAVYLCASSLGTVGSGTGANVLTFGAGSRLTVL.